The table lists the clone carrying this T cell receptor (beta chain) with a count of one. Its antigen is undetermined. The sample is drawn from a study of cytomegalovirus exposure and HLA in healthy donors. PCR used 60 Vbeta primers and 13 Jbeta primers. The protocol was immunoSEQ multiplex PCR, while the TCRdb copy is restricted to in-frame clones and leaves out a portion. Of roughly 140,000 clones listed, almost 80% are singletons. Looked up from germline, CDR1 is SNHLY and CDR2 is FYNNEI. The J segment lost 2 bases and the V segment lost 6 bases, leaving 7 bases of the junction unmatched. This CDR3 comprises 17 residues. Overall study findings and caveats: Cytomegalovirus association was assigned to around 150 TCR beta chains. Among immune exposure information, only CMV serostatus was available. High specificity and sensitivity for cytomegalovirus status were reported for the classifier.

The TCR sequence derives from a woman aged 25 to 39 in good health and CMV-seronegative. Input material: PBMCs. The chain combines TRBV2 with TRBJ2-7; TRBD2 agrees at 16 bases. The chain's CDR3 is CASRGLAGGHTAYEQYF. For the CDR3, the DNA is TGTGCCAGCAGGGGACTAGCGGGGGGGCATACGGCCTACGAGCAGTACTTC. The full variable domain, completed using reference TRBV2 and TRBJ2-7, is EPEVTQTPSHQVTQMGQEVILRCVPISNHLYFYWYRQILGQKVEFLVSFYNNEISEKSEIFDDQFSVERPDGSNFTLKIRSTKLEDSAMYFCASRGLAGGHTAYEQYFGPGTRLTVT.